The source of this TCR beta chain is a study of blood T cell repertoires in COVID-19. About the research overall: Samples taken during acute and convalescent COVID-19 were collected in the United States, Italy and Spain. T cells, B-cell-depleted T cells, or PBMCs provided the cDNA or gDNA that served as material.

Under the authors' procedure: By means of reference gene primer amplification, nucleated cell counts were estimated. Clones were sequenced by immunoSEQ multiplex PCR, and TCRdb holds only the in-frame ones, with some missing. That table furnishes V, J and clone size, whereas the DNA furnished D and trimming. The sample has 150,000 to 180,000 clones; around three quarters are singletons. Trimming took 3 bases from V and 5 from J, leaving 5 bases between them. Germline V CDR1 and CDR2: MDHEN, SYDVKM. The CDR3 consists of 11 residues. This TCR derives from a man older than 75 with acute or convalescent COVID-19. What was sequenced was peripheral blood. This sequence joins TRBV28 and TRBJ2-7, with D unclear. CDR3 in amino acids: CASSFSDEQYF. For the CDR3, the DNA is TGTGCCAGCAGTTTTAGTGACGAGCAGTACTTC.